This T cell receptor beta chain was identified in a study of blood T cell repertoires in COVID-19. On the study more broadly: Sources were T cells, B-cell-depleted T cells, or PBMCs; the material itself was cDNA or gDNA.

Authors' analysis steps: Quantification of nucleated cells was approximated via reference gene primer amplification. TCRdb's table, derived via immunoSEQ multiplex PCR, lists solely in-frame clones and lacks some. The DNA gave D and trimming, while V, J and clone size come from that table. The table has over 50,000 clones, approximately 88% seen once. The CDR3 has 15 amino acids. The germline V gene has CDR1 SNHLY and CDR2 FYNNEI. Losses at the gene ends were 6 bases for V and 3 bases for J; bases not matched to a gene: 11. The TCR sequence derives from a human donor in a cohort sampled during active COVID-19. The sample comprised peripheral blood. This rearrangement joins TRBV2 to TRBJ2-7; 7 nucleotides match TRBD1. The CDR3 DNA reads as TGTGCCAGCAGCGAGGGACAGTCGGGTGGCTACGAGCAGTACTTC. This gives the protein CASSEGQSGGYEQYF.